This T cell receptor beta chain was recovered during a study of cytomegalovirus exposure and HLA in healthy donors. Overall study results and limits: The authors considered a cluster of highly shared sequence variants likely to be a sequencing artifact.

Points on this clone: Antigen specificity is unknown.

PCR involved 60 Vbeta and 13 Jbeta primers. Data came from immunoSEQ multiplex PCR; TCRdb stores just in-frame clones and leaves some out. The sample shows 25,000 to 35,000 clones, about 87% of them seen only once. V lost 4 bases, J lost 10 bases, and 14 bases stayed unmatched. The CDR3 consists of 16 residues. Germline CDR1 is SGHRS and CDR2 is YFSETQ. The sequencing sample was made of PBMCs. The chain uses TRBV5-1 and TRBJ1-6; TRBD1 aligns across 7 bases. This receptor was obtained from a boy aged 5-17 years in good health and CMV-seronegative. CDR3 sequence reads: CASSHADRSGSSPLHF. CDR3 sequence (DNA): TGCGCCAGCAGCCATGCGGACAGGAGCGGTAGCTCACCCCTCCACTTT.